Here is one T cell receptor beta chain with its context. Every isolated RNA sample was fully reverse transcribed, so sequencing captured expressed TCRB transcripts. Profiling relied on immunoSEQ multiplex PCR, and the TCRdb table lists in-frame clones only, not all of them. This sample has around 150,000 clones, with less than 8.5% found just once. The V gene's germline CDR1 is SEHNR and CDR2 FQNEAQ (reference sequence). The CDR3 covers 13 residues. Trimming stripped 5 bases from V and 5 bases from J, with 12 bases between. This entry is derived from a study of beta chain features in type 1 diabetes. The chain carries TRBV7-9 and TRBJ1-1, with D unclear. The sequence came from a woman aged 30 to 39 in good health. The sample comprised central memory CD4+ T cells from blood. CDR3 residues: CASSKTGWTEAFF. The CDR3 DNA sequence: TGTGCCAGCAGCAAGACGGGATGGACTGAAGCTTTCTTT.